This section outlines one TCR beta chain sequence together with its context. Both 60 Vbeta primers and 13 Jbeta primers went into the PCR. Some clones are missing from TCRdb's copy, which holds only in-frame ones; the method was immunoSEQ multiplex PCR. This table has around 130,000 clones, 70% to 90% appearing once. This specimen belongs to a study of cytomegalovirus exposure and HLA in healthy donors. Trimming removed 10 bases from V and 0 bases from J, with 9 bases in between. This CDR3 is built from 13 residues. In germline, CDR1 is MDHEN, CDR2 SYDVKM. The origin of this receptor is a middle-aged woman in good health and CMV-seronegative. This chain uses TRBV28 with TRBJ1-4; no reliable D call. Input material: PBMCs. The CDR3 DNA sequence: TGTGCCACCAGGCGGGCAACTAATGAAAAACTGTTTTTT. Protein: CATRRATNEKLFF. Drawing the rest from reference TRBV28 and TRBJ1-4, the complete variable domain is DVKVTQSSRYLVKRTGEKVFLECVQDMDHENMFWYRQDPGLGLRLIYFSYDVKMKEKGDIPEGYSVSREKKERFSLILESASTNQTSMYLCATRRATNEKLFFGSGTQLSVL.